The table lists the clone carrying this T cell receptor beta chain with a few counts. Its specificity is unknown. The V and J ends lost 5 bases and 2 bases respectively, with 12 bases between them. The CDR3 length is 15 residues. The germline CDR1 and CDR2 sequences are MDHEN and SYDVKM. This sample stems from a study of beta chain features in type 1 diabetes. Points from the study as a whole: PCR may have favored shorter templates equally in patients and controls. Shorter TCRB CDR3s, moderately but significantly so, marked every one of the four CD4+ subsets in Type 1 diabetes patients.

What was sequenced were expressed TCRB transcripts, since all of the isolated RNA had been reverse transcribed. Assay: immunoSEQ multiplex PCR; the TCRdb copy retains only in-frame clones and omits some. This sample has 400,000 to 600,000 clones, with 30% found just once. Staining for CD45RO/CCR7/CD25/CD127/CD95/CD27 allowed sorting of CD4+ naive, central memory, regulatory and stem cell-like memory cells. Populations isolated by sorting all had purity greater than 95%. The receptor was derived from a man between 18 and 29 years old in good health. V gene TRBV28 combines with J gene TRBJ1-4, with D possibly being TRBD1 (5 bases). Input material: naive CD4+ T cells from blood. CDR3 sequence: CASSADWGTNEKLFF. As DNA, the CDR3 is TGTGCCAGCAGTGCCGACTGGGGGACTAATGAAAAACTGTTTTTT. The full variable domain, in which reference TRBV28 and TRBJ1-4 provide the parts outside the CDR3, is DVKVTQSSRYLVKRTGEKVFLECVQDMDHENMFWYRQDPGLGLRLIYFSYDVKMKEKGDIPEGYSVSREKKERFSLILESASTNQTSMYLCASSADWGTNEKLFFGSGTQLSVL.